Only one count was recorded for the clone carrying this TCR beta chain. This sample was taken from a study of blood T cell repertoires in COVID-19. TCRdb's copy holds only in-frame clones and misses some; the assay was immunoSEQ multiplex PCR. The sample holds approximately 200,000 clones, about 85% seen once. Trimming left V 0 bases short and J 8 bases short, with 17 bases between. The CDR3 loop spans 16 amino acids. The germline V gene encodes CDR1 SGDLS and CDR2 YYNGEE. The rearrangement joins TRBV9 to TRBJ1-4; no clear D gene. Material: PBMCs or T cells enriched from blood (not recorded which). This receptor was obtained from a woman aged 25 to 45 who had recovered from COVID-19. The CDR3 region is CASSVGAEQRGEKLFF. CDR3 DNA sequence: TGTGCCAGCAGCGTAGGGGCGGAACAACGAGGGGAAAAACTGTTTTTT.